The rows below give T cell receptor beta chains drawn from one sample of a study of CD8+ T cells in alopecia areata. The repertoire was sequenced with immunoSEQ multiplex PCR; TCRdb's copy has only in-frame clones and lacks some. The data contain fewer than 250,000 clones, 40% to 55% of them seen just once; the ten biggest clones take up around 2.8%. The sample was CD4+ T cells sorted from blood, taken at approximately week 37, from a patient treated with tofacitinib. Source of these receptors: a human donor with alopecia areata. CDR3s include the opening cysteine and the closing phenylalanine or tryptophan. D genes are given only for firm matches. Clone size is shown for a subset of rows, as once, few, many or a class of expanded clone.

D gene | J gene | clone size | CDR3 length | V gene | CDR3 protein | CDR3 DNA
TRBD1 | TRBJ2-2 | - | 14 | TRBV6-1 | CASSGRQGTGELFF | TGTGCCAGCAGTGGAAGACAGGGGACCGGGGAGCTGTTTTTT
- | TRBJ2-1 | - | 15 | TRBV2 | CASSVSGVRVNEQFF | TGTGCCAGCAGTGTTTCGGGGGTACGGGTGAATGAGCAGTTCTTC
- | TRBJ2-1 | few | 13 | TRBV29-1 | CSAYRESYNEQFF | TGCAGCGCGTACAGGGAATCCTACAATGAGCAGTTCTTC
- | TRBJ1-1 | - | 13 | TRBV27 | CATRAPAGREAFF | TGTGCCACTAGGGCCCCCGCGGGGCGCGAAGCTTTCTTT
TRBD1 | TRBJ1-1 | - | 15 | TRBV27 | CASSAWTGVHTEAFF | TGTGCCAGCAGTGCCTGGACAGGGGTTCACACTGAAGCTTTCTTT
- | TRBJ2-7 | - | 14 | TRBV6-5 | CASSLVQGEYEQYF | TGTGCCAGCAGTTTGGTACAGGGTGAGTACGAGCAGTACTTC
TRBD1 | TRBJ2-7 | - | 14 | TRBV9 | CASSPSTGDYEQYF | TGTGCCAGCAGCCCCTCGACAGGGGACTACGAGCAGTACTTC
TRBD1 | TRBJ1-1 | - | 17 | TRBV11-2 | CASSLAGTGTMNTEAFF | TGTGCCAGCAGCTTAGCAGGGACAGGCACTATGAACACTGAAGCTTTCTTT
TRBD2 | TRBJ2-7 | few | 13 | TRBV6-5 | CASSSREGYEQYF | TGTGCCAGCAGTTCCCGGGAGGGCTACGAGCAGTACTTC
- | TRBJ2-7 | few | 13 | TRBV2 | CASRTGLLSEQYF | TGTGCCAGCAGGACGGGGCTCCTTTCCGAGCAGTACTTC
- | TRBJ2-1 | - | 14 | TRBV5-4 | CASSLVGFYNEQFF | TGTGCCAGCAGCTTGGTCGGGTTCTACAATGAGCAGTTCTTC
- | TRBJ2-5 | few | 11 | TRBV20-1 | CSADIQETQYF | TGCAGTGCTGATATACAAGAGACCCAGTACTTC
- | TRBJ2-1 | few | 12 | TRBV11-2 | CASSLDGGEQFF | TGTGCCAGCAGCTTAGATGGTGGTGAGCAGTTCTTC
TRBD1 | TRBJ2-3 | few | 14 | TRBV10-3 | CATQRGQITDTQYF | TGTGCCACCCAGAGGGGACAGATCACAGATACGCAGTATTTT
- | TRBJ2-7 | few | 11 | TRBV6-6 | CASSQGGEQYF | TGTGCCAGCAGCCAAGGCGGCGAGCAGTACTTC
TRBD2 | TRBJ2-1 | - | 15 | TRBV27 | CASSLLASGSGEQFF | TGTGCCAGCAGTTTATTGGCTAGCGGGAGCGGTGAGCAGTTCTTC
- | TRBJ1-3 | - | 13 | TRBV7-7 | CASSSDLGNTIYF | TGTGCTAGCAGCTCGGACTTGGGCAACACCATATATTTT
- | TRBJ2-3 | once | 13 | TRBV7-3 | CASSLRPEDTQYF | TGTGCCAGCAGCTTACGCCCCGAAGATACGCAGTATTTT
TRBD2 | TRBJ2-1 | - | 16 | TRBV5-1 | CASSSQPSGGRNEQFF | TGCGCCAGCAGCTCCCAACCTAGCGGGGGAAGGAATGAGCAGTTCTTC
- | TRBJ2-6 | - | 15 | TRBV15 | CATSRVRAGANVLTF | TGTGCCACCAGCAGAGTAAGGGCTGGGGCCAACGTCCTGACTTTC
TRBD2 | TRBJ2-3 | - | 14 | TRBV2 | CASSTSDYTDTQYF | TGTGCCAGCAGTACTAGCGACTACACAGATACGCAGTATTTT
- | TRBJ2-7 | - | 13 | TRBV11-2 | CASSLGQSTEQYF | TGTGCCAGCAGCTTAGGGCAATCCACCGAGCAGTACTTC
TRBD1 | TRBJ1-5 | - | 16 | TRBV7-2 | CASSLRKGARNQPQHF | TGTGCCAGCAGCTTAAGAAAGGGGGCGCGAAATCAGCCCCAGCATTTT
- | TRBJ2-7 | - | 11 | TRBV6-6 | CASSYRNEQYF | TGTGCCAGCAGTTACAGGAACGAGCAGTACTTC
- | TRBJ1-1 | - | 14 | TRBV27 | CASRPTWGRTEAFF | TGTGCCAGCAGGCCGACTTGGGGGCGGACTGAAGCTTTCTTT
TRBD2 | TRBJ2-7 | - | 15 | TRBV9 | CASSVGTSGSYEQYF | TGTGCCAGCAGCGTCGGGACTAGCGGTTCCTACGAGCAGTACTTC
- | TRBJ1-4 | - | 17 | TRBV30 | CAWSPVPLQGTNEKLFF | TGTGCCTGGAGCCCAGTGCCTCTTCAGGGAACAAATGAAAAACTGTTTTTT
TRBD1 | TRBJ2-7 | - | 14 | TRBV5-6 | CASSPWTGSHEQYF | TGTGCCAGCAGCCCATGGACAGGGTCCCACGAGCAGTACTTC
TRBD2 | TRBJ2-1 | - | 18 | TRBV5-6 | CASSSTGLAGGSYNEQFF | TGTGCCAGCAGCTCTACGGGACTAGCGGGAGGGAGTTACAATGAGCAGTTCTTC